The subject of this entry is one T cell receptor (beta chain). Its antigen is unidentified. The data were taken from a study of blood T cells in healthy people across ages. The J segment lost 5 bases and the V segment lost 5 bases, leaving 10 bases of the junction unmatched. The CDR3 totals 15 residues. CDR1 is SGHDT and CDR2 is YYEEEE in the germline V gene. Primed by a sample-barcoded 5' primer and a J-beta primer mix, a second PCR proceeded for about 6 to 11 cycles. A template-switch adaptor with 12 random nucleotides tagged each cDNA molecule. TCRdb reprocessed the 5' RACE reads with MiXCR, giving one entry per CDR3 protein. The repertoire holds some 760,000 distinct CDR3 sequences, with about 25% as singletons. Findings of the study overall: With donor CMV status unknown, expanded clonotype changes were possibly confounded.

The data also belong to a second study, concerning T cells of mothers and their children. That work contributes: Donation was provided by three healthy Caucasian mothers along with their six children. No clone of persistent microchimeric T cells was detected.

The source of this sequence is a boy aged 5-17 years in good health. The chain employs TRBV5-6 and TRBJ2-3; 8 bases line up with TRBD2. The source material was blood. Here the CDR3 DNA reads TGTGCCAGCAGTCTTAACCGGGGGGGCAGAGATACGCAGTATTTT. The encoded protein is CASSLNRGGRDTQYF.